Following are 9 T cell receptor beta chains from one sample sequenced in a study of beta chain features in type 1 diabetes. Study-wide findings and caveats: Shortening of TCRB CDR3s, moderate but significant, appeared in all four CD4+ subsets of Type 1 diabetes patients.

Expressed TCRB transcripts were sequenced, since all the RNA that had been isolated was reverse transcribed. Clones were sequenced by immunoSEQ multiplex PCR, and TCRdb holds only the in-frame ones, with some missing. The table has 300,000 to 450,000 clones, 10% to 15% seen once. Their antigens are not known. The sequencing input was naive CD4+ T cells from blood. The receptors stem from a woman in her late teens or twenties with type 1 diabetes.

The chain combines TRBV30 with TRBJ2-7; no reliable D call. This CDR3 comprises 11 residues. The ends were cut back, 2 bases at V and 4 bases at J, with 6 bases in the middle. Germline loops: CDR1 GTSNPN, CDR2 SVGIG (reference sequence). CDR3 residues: CAWSTEYEQYF. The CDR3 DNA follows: TGTGCCTGGAGTACCGAGTACGAGCAGTACTTC. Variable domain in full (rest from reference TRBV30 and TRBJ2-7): SQTIHQWPATLVQPVGSPLSLECTVEGTSNPNLYWYRQAAGRGLQLLFYSVGIGQISSEVPQNLSASRPQDRQFILSSKKLLLSDSGFYLCAWSTEYEQYFGPGTRLTVT.

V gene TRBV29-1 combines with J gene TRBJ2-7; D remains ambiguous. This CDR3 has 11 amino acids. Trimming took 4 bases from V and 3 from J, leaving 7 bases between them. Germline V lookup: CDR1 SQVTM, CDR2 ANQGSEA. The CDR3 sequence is CSVGNSYEQYF. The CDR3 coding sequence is TGCAGCGTTGGGAACAGCTACGAGCAGTACTTC.

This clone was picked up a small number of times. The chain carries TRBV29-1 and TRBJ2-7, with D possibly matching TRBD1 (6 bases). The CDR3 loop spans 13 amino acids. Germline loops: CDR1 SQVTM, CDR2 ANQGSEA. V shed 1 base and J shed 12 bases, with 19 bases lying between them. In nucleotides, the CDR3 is TGCAGCGTTGAAGTGAAACAGGGCCGTCTTTTGTACTTC. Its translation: CSVEVKQGRLLYF.

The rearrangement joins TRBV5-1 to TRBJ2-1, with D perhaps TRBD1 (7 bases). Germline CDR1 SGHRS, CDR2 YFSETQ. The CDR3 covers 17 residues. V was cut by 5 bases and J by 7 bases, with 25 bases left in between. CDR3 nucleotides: TGCGCCAGCAGTAATCTGGGTTTTCAGGGGGAGGTGAATGAGCAGTTCTTC. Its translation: CASSNLGFQGEVNEQFF. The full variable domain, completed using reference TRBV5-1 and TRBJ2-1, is KAGVTQTPRYLIKTRGQQVTLSCSPISGHRSVSWYQQTPGQGLQFLFEYFSETQRNKGNFPGRFSGRQFSNSRSEMNVSTLELGDSALYLCASSNLGFQGEVNEQFFGPGTRLTVL.

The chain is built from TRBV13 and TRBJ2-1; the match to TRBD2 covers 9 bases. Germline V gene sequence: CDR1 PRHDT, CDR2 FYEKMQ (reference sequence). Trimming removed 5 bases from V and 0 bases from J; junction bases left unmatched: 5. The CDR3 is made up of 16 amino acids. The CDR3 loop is CASSRREGSSYNEQFF. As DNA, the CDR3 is TGTGCCAGCAGCCGGCGGGAGGGGAGCTCCTACAATGAGCAGTTCTTC.

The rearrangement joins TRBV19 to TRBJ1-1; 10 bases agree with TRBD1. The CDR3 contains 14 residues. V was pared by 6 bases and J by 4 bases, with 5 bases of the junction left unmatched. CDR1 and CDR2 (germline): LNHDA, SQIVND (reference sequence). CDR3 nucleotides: TGTGCCAGTAGGAGGGACAGGGGTCGCACTGAAGCTTTCTTT. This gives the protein CASRRDRGRTEAFF.

As DNA, the CDR3 is TGTGCCAGCTCACCGTTGTATGCTTACAGGGACCAAGAGACCCAGTACTTC. This translates into CASSPLYAYRDQETQYF. The rearrangement uses TRBV18 and TRBJ2-5; TRBD1 is a possible D gene (6 bases). V dropped 3 bases and J dropped 0 bases, with 17 bases sitting between them. The CDR3 spans 17 residues. CDR1 is KGHSH, CDR2 LQKENI, per germline. Complete variable domain (other parts from reference TRBV18 and TRBJ2-5): NAGVMQNPRHLVRRRGQEARLRCSPMKGHSHVYWYRQLPEEGLKFMVYLQKENIIDESGMPKERFSAEFPKEGPSILRIQQVVRGDSAAYFCASSPLYAYRDQETQYFGPGTRLLVL.

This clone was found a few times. DNA of the CDR3: TGTGCCAGCAGTTTACGGACAGGGGCCTCCTACGAGCAGTACTTC. This codes for CASSLRTGASYEQYF. The V and J genes are TRBV27 and TRBJ2-7; 9 bases are shared with TRBD1. V was pared by 2 bases and J by 0 bases, with 2 bases of the junction left unmatched. This CDR3 is 15 amino acids long. Germline CDR1 MNHEY, CDR2 SMNVEV (reference sequence).

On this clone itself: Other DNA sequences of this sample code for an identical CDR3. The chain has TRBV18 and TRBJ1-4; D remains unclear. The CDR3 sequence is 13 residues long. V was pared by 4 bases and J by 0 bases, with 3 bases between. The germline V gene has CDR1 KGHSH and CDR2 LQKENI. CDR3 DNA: TGTGCCAGCTCACGAGCAACTAATGAAAAACTGTTTTTT. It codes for CASSRATNEKLFF.